This TCR beta chain was obtained from a study of CD8+CD57+ T cells in acquired aplastic anemia. V was clipped by 7 bases and J by 8 bases; unmatched bases: 13. Germline CDR1 reads LNHNV; CDR2 reads YYDKDF (reference sequence). The CDR3 has 16 residues. In its sample, this clonotype was seen a few times. Using genomic DNA as the template, TCR beta VDJ and CDR3 profiling was carried out. Each CDR3 protein is one row after TCRdb ran MiXCR on the reads. Altogether 150,000 or so distinct CDR3 sequences are present, 63% being singletons, with the ten largest covering under 60%. The receptor's source is a human donor in good health. The material sequenced was sorted CD4+, CD8+, or CD8+CD57+ T cells (not recorded which) from PBMCs. The chain recombines TRBV15 with TRBJ2-1, with TRBD2 matching 11 bases. In DNA, the CDR3 is TGTGCCACCACCCCCAGGGTGGCTAGCGGGGGGCATGAGCAGTTCTTC. It codes for CATTPRVASGGHEQFF.